This is a list of T cell receptor beta chains from one sample in a study of blood T cell repertoires in COVID-19. TCRdb's table, derived via immunoSEQ multiplex PCR, lists solely in-frame clones and lacks some. The sample records 300,000 or so clones, 70% to 90% being singletons. Sequenced sample: peripheral blood. All receptors derive from a woman aged 50 to 60 who had recovered from COVID-19. Each CDR3 is given with its conserved first and last residue. A D gene is named only where the DNA matches it firmly. A row's size may be missing; if present it is once, few, many or a size class.

TRBJ2-7	TRBV6-5	.	TRBD1	CASSYGGDRESEQYF	TGTGCCAGCAGTTATGGGGGGGACAGGGAGTCCGAGCAGTACTTC
TRBJ2-3	TRBV10-3	.	.	CAIKGLPQDTQYF	TGTGCCATCAAAGGACTCCCACAAGATACGCAGTATTTT
TRBJ2-2	TRBV29-1	.	.	CSVVRNTGELFF	TGCAGCGTTGTGCGGAACACCGGGGAGCTGTTTTTT
TRBJ2-7	TRBV18	.	.	CASSPPGGRNEQYF	TGTGCCAGCTCACCACCAGGGGGACGCAACGAGCAGTACTTC
TRBJ2-3	TRBV5-1	.	TRBD1	CASSGDRGVTDTQYF	TGCGCCAGCAGCGGGGACAGGGGCGTTACAGATACGCAGTATTTT
TRBJ1-5	TRBV30	.	.	CAWSKGDSNQPQHF	TGTGCCTGGAGTAAAGGGGATAGCAATCAGCCCCAGCATTTT
TRBJ1-6	TRBV5-8	.	TRBD1	CASSFGTGGSALSPLHF	TGTGCCAGCAGCTTTGGGACAGGGGGATCGGCGTTGTCACCCCTCCACTTT
TRBJ2-7	TRBV9	.	TRBD2	CASSVGAGTYEQYF	TGTGCCAGCAGCGTAGGAGCGGGAACCTACGAGCAGTACTTC
TRBJ2-7	TRBV4-1	.	.	CASSDGFLEQYF	TGCGCCAGCAGCGACGGGTTTTTAGAGCAGTACTTC
TRBJ2-6	TRBV5-1	.	.	CASSLLSWASGANVLTF	TGCGCCAGCAGCTTGCTTTCCTGGGCCTCTGGGGCCAACGTCCTGACTTTC
TRBJ2-7	TRBV19	many	.	CATHPQGSSEQYF	TGTGCCACGCACCCACAGGGTTCAAGCGAGCAGTACTTC
TRBJ1-6	TRBV6-1	few	TRBD1	CASSEVPAGGRPLHF	TGTGCCAGCAGTGAGGTTCCGGCAGGGGGACGGCCCCTCCACTTT
TRBJ1-2	TRBV19	.	TRBD1	CASSMPLRQGDYGYTF	TGTGCCAGTAGTATGCCCTTGAGACAGGGAGACTATGGCTACACCTTC
TRBJ2-7	TRBV10-3	.	.	CAISESQEYEQYF	TGTGCCATCAGTGAGTCGCAGGAATACGAGCAGTACTTC
TRBJ1-6	TRBV14	.	TRBD1	CASSQVAGGAYNSPLHF	TGTGCCAGCAGCCAAGTAGCAGGGGGCGCTTATAATTCACCCCTCCACTTT
TRBJ2-1	TRBV11-2	once	.	CASSLDRENEQFF	TGTGCCAGCAGCTTAGATCGAGAGAATGAGCAGTTCTTC
TRBJ2-3	TRBV23-1	.	.	CASMGGIDTQYF	TGCGCCAGCATGGGGGGAATAGATACGCAGTATTTT
TRBJ1-3	TRBV9	few	.	CASGTGGDTIYF	TGTGCCAGCGGTACCGGAGGGGACACCATATATTTT
TRBJ2-3	TRBV28	.	TRBD1	CASSFRGRGLDTQYF	TGTGCCAGCAGTTTCCGCGGCAGGGGGCTCGATACGCAGTATTTT
TRBJ2-1	TRBV7-2	.	.	CASSLGPPSSYNEQFF	TGTGCCAGCAGCTTAGGCCCCCCGAGCTCCTACAATGAGCAGTTCTTC
TRBJ2-5	TRBV7-2	.	.	CASTSMGGLETQYF	TGTGCCAGCACCTCTATGGGGGGTCTGGAGACCCAGTACTTC
TRBJ2-5	TRBV28	.	TRBD2	CASSLAQLAGGPSETQYF	TGTGCCAGCAGTTTAGCCCAACTAGCGGGAGGGCCTTCAGAGACCCAGTACTTC
TRBJ2-5	TRBV15	.	TRBD2	CACGLAGSETQYF	TGTGCCTGCGGGCTAGCGGGAAGCGAGACCCAGTACTTC
TRBJ2-5	TRBV19	.	TRBD1	CASSITDRGETQYF	TGTGCCAGTAGTATAACGGACAGGGGAGAGACCCAGTACTTC
TRBJ2-1	TRBV30	.	.	CAWSVSTFNEQFF	TGTGCCTGGAGTGTGTCTACTTTCAATGAGCAGTTCTTC
TRBJ1-1	TRBV5-5	few	TRBD1	CASSLRTGGDPEAFF	TGTGCCAGCAGCTTACGGACAGGGGGCGACCCTGAAGCTTTCTTT
TRBJ2-3	TRBV30	.	TRBD2	CAWSQGTSGRTDTQYF	TGTGCCTGGAGCCAGGGGACTAGCGGGAGAACAGATACGCAGTATTTT
TRBJ1-6	TRBV5-5	.	TRBD1	CASSLMGTGGSNSPLHF	TGTGCCAGCAGCTTGATGGGGACAGGGGGCTCCAATTCACCCCTCCACTTT
TRBJ1-3	TRBV9	.	TRBD1	CASSRNPGTGTGNTIYF	TGTGCCAGCAGCAGAAACCCCGGGACAGGGACTGGAAACACCATATATTTT
TRBJ2-3	TRBV10-1	.	.	CARVKGDLSADTQYF	TGCGCCAGGGTGAAGGGGGACCTGTCGGCAGATACGCAGTATTTT
TRBJ2-5	TRBV9	.	TRBD2	CASSVGGLAGAETQYF	TGTGCCAGCAGCGTAGGGGGACTAGCGGGAGCTGAGACCCAGTACTTC
TRBJ1-5	TRBV27	.	TRBD1	CASSSGTGGSQPQHF	TGTGCCAGCAGTTCTGGGACAGGGGGCTCTCAGCCCCAGCATTTT
TRBJ2-7	TRBV12-3/TRBV12-4	.	TRBD2	CASGRLAGRQYF	TGTGCCAGCGGGCGACTAGCGGGAAGGCAGTACTTC
TRBJ1-2	TRBV19	.	.	CASRSRDTNYGYTF	TGTGCCAGCCGTTCCCGCGACACCAACTATGGCTACACCTTC
TRBJ1-2	TRBV5-1	.	.	CASSLGHEYGYTF	TGCGCCAGCAGCTTGGGACATGAGTATGGCTACACCTTC
TRBJ2-3	TRBV27	.	.	CASSFSLNREDTQYF	TGTGCCAGCAGTTTTAGCCTAAATCGTGAGGATACGCAGTATTTT
TRBJ2-7	TRBV7-2	.	TRBD1	CASSRTGQQTYEQYF	TGTGCCAGCAGCCGCACGGGACAGCAAACATACGAGCAGTACTTC
TRBJ1-6	TRBV7-2	.	TRBD1	CASSLTGSGTANNSPLHF	TGTGCCAGCAGCTTAACGGGGAGTGGGACAGCTAATAATTCACCCCTCCACTTT
TRBJ1-2	TRBV28	.	TRBD1	CASSDRGFGGYTF	TGTGCCAGCAGCGACAGGGGATTCGGAGGCTACACCTTC
TRBJ2-5	TRBV5-1	.	.	CASRPGHLQETQYF	TGCGCCAGTCGACCGGGACACCTTCAAGAGACCCAGTACTTC
TRBJ2-7	TRBV3-1/TRBV3-2	.	TRBD1	CASGTATYEQYF	TGTGCCTCCGGGACAGCGACGTACGAGCAGTACTTC